The rows below give T cell receptor beta chains drawn from one sample of a study of blood T cells in healthy people across ages. TCRdb analysed the 5' RACE reads with MiXCR anew, one entry per CDR3 protein. Among hundreds of thousands of distinct CDR3 sequences listed, 35% to 60% were seen once. Sample: blood. These receptors all come from a man older than 75 in good health. Both conserved end residues are part of each CDR3. The D gene is left open where the match is weak. Size values are once, few and many counts, or a class for expanded clones, and some rows have none.

J gene,V gene,CDR3 length,clone size,D gene,CDR3 protein,CDR3 DNA
TRBJ2-7,TRBV19,13,NA,TRBD1,CASSGTVRYEQYF,TGTGCCAGTAGTGGGACAGTCCGTTACGAGCAGTACTTC
TRBJ2-3,TRBV2,14,NA,NA,CASREGEGTDTQYF,TGTGCCAGCAGGGAGGGGGAAGGCACAGATACGCAGTATTTT
TRBJ2-1,TRBV7-2,14,NA,NA,CASSPPPVGREQFF,TGTGCCAGCAGCCCCCCCCCGGTCGGGCGCGAGCAGTTCTTC
TRBJ2-1,TRBV6-1,15,NA,TRBD1,CASSEVVGGRGEQFF,TGTGCCAGCAGTGAGGTAGTAGGGGGCCGAGGCGAGCAGTTCTTC
TRBJ1-5,TRBV7-8,15,NA,NA,CASSLADSHNQPQHF,TGTGCCAGCAGCTTAGCGGACAGCCACAATCAGCCCCAGCATTTT
TRBJ2-7,TRBV6-2/TRBV6-3,15,once,TRBD2,CASSYAGDQSYEQYF,TGTGCCAGCAGTTACGCGGGGGACCAATCCTACGAGCAGTACTTC
TRBJ2-1,TRBV7-2,15,few,NA,CASSPRGGQFNEQFF,TGTGCCAGCAGCCCCAGGGGGGGGCAGTTCAATGAGCAGTTCTTC
TRBJ1-1,TRBV29-1,13,NA,NA,CSVVDSMNTEAFF,TGCAGCGTTGTGGACAGCATGAACACTGAAGCTTTCTTT
TRBJ1-2,TRBV10-3,13,NA,TRBD1,CAISGTGNDGYTF,TGTGCCATCAGTGGGACAGGGAACGATGGCTACACCTTC
TRBJ2-7,TRBV5-5,14,few,NA,CASSLVLGFYEQYF,TGTGCCAGCAGCTTGGTGTTAGGGTTCTACGAGCAGTACTTC
TRBJ1-2,TRBV7-9,14,NA,NA,CASSSETVGLGYTF,TGTGCCAGCAGCTCCGAGACTGTCGGTCTCGGCTACACCTTC
TRBJ2-2,TRBV10-1,15,NA,TRBD2,CATRSGPGGTGELFF,TGCGCCACCCGCTCCGGACCGGGGGGAACCGGGGAGCTGTTTTTT
TRBJ2-5,TRBV4-2,15,few,TRBD2,CASSKPGLDQETQYF,TGTGCCAGCAGCAAACCGGGACTAGATCAAGAGACCCAGTACTTC
TRBJ2-3,TRBV10-3,16,many,NA,CAARPGEGRGTDTQYF,TGTGCCGCCCGCCCGGGCGAGGGAAGGGGAACAGATACGCAGTATTTT
TRBJ2-7,TRBV6-1,14,few,NA,CASSEGLGNYEQYF,TGTGCCAGCAGTGAAGGACTAGGGAACTACGAGCAGTACTTC
TRBJ2-4,TRBV5-6,14,once,NA,CASSLGTRLNIQYF,TGTGCCAGCAGCTTGGGCACAAGGTTAAACATTCAGTACTTC
TRBJ2-7,TRBV27,15,NA,NA,CASSFARESSYEQYF,TGTGCCAGCAGTTTTGCCAGGGAAAGCTCCTACGAGCAGTACTTC
TRBJ2-1,TRBV10-3,16,NA,TRBD2,CAISESGASGRNEQFF,TGTGCCATCAGTGAGTCAGGTGCTAGCGGGCGGAATGAGCAGTTCTTC
TRBJ1-5,TRBV20-1,15,NA,NA,CSAKQTADSNQPQHF,TGCAGTGCTAAGCAAACAGCAGATAGCAATCAGCCCCAGCATTTT
TRBJ2-3,TRBV24-1,13,few,NA,CATGSELTDTQYF,TGTGCCACCGGGTCTGAGCTCACAGATACGCAGTATTTT
TRBJ2-1,TRBV24-1,14,NA,NA,CATSGGTSSGEQFF,TGTGCCACCAGTGGCGGTACTAGCTCCGGGGAGCAGTTCTTC
TRBJ1-2,TRBV5-6,13,NA,NA,CASSRQLSYGYTF,TGTGCCAGCAGCCGACAGCTTTCCTATGGCTACACCTTC
TRBJ2-2,TRBV9,15,NA,NA,CASSVGTGHTGELFF,TGTGCCAGCAGCGTAGGCACAGGGCACACCGGGGAGCTGTTTTTT
TRBJ2-1,TRBV12-3/TRBV12-4,14,few,NA,CASSEIPSYNEQFF,TGTGCCAGCAGTGAAATTCCCTCCTACAATGAGCAGTTCTTC
TRBJ2-5,TRBV20-1,11,NA,NA,CSAFRGETQYF,TGCAGTGCCTTCCGGGGAGAGACCCAGTACTTC
TRBJ2-7,TRBV25-1,15,NA,TRBD1,CASARAGGTYYEQYF,TGTGCCAGCGCCCGTGCAGGGGGTACCTACTACGAGCAGTACTTC
TRBJ2-1,TRBV7-2,14,NA,NA,CASSFSSRNNEQFF,TGTGCCAGCAGCTTCTCTAGCAGAAACAATGAGCAGTTCTTC
TRBJ1-5,TRBV12-3/TRBV12-4,14,NA,NA,CASNPGRHFQPQHF,TGTGCCAGCAACCCCGGACGCCACTTTCAGCCCCAGCATTTT
TRBJ1-1,TRBV7-7,13,NA,NA,CASSWQTNTEAFF,TGTGCCAGCAGCTGGCAGACGAACACTGAAGCTTTCTTT